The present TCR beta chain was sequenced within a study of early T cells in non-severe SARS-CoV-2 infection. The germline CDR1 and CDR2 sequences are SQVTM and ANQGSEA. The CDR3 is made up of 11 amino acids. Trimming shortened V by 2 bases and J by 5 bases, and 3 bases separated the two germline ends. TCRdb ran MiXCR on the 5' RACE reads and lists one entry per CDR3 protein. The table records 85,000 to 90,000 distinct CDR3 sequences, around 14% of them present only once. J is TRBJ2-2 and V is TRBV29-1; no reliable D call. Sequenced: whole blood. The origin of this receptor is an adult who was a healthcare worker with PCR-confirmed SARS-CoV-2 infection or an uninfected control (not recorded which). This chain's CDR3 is CSVEQTGELFF. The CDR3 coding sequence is TGCAGCGTTGAACAAACCGGGGAGCTGTTTTTT.